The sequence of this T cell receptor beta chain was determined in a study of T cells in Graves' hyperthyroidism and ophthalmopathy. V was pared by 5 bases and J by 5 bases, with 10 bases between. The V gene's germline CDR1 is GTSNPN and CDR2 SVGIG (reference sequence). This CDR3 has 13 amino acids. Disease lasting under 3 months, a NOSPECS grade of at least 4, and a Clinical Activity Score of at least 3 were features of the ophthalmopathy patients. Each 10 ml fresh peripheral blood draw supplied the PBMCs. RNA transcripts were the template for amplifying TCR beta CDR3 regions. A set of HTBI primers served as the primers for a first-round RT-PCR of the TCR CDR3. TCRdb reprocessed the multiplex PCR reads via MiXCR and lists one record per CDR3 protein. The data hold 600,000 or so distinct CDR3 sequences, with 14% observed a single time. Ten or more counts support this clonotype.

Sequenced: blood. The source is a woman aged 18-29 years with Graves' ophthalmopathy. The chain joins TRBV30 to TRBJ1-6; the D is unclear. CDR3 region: CAWGPRDNSPLHF. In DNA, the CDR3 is TGTGCCTGGGGGCCTCGAGATAATTCACCCCTCCACTTT.